This T cell receptor beta chain was captured in a study of molecular identifiers for immune sequencing clone quantification. Study as a whole: Four of five RNA aliquots from around 18,000 or 91,000 naive CD8 T cells were sequenced.

Generation of bulk TCR libraries relied on previously described methods and listed TCR primers. TCRdb re-derived calls from the PCR reads in MiXCR, one entry per CDR3 protein. The data hold under 800,000 distinct CDR3 sequences, with 25% observed a single time. Trimming removed 1 base at V and 4 bases at J, with 13 bases between. The CDR3 covers 15 residues. From germline, CDR1 is MNHEY and CDR2 SVGEGT. Sequenced sample: naive CD8+ T cells from blood, with Jurkat cell RNA spiked in. Subset indicated: FACS-sorted CD8+CD4-CCR7+CD45RA+ naive T cells. The source is a human donor in good health. Some libraries in this study had Jurkat cell RNA spiked in. V is TRBV6-2 or TRBV6-3 and J is TRBJ1-1, with a tentative D call TRBD1 (6 bases). The CDR3 bases are TGTGCCAGCAGTTACTATGGGGGGGCGGGCACTGAAGCTTTCTTT. This gives the protein CASSYYGGAGTEAFF.